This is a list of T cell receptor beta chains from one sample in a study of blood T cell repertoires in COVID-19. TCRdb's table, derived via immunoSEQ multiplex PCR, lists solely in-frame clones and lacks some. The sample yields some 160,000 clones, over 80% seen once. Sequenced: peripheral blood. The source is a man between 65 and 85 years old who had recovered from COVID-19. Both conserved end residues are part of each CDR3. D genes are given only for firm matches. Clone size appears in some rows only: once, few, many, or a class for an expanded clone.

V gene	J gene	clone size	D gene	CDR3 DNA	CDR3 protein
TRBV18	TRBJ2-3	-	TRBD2	TGTGCCAGCTCACCGACTGGGACTAGCGGGAGAGGGTCCCCCACAGATACGCAGTATTTT	CASSPTGTSGRGSPTDTQYF
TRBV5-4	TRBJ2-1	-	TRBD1	TGTGCCAGCAGCCTGGATCCGGACAGGTACAATGAGCAGTTCTTC	CASSLDPDRYNEQFF
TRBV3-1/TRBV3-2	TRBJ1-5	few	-	TGTGCCAGCAGCCAATCCCTGGGGCCAGGGCACAATCAGCCCCAGCATTTT	CASSQSLGPGHNQPQHF
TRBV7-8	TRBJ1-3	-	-	TGTGCCAACCTGACAGATGTAGTCTCTGGAAACACCATATATTTT	CANLTDVVSGNTIYF
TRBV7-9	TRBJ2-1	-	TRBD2	TGTGCCAGCAGCTTAGATCCTAGCGGGAATGAGCAGTTCTTC	CASSLDPSGNEQFF
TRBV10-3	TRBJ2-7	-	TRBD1	TGTGCCATCAGTGGCACCGGGACAGCATCCTACGAGCAGTACTTC	CAISGTGTASYEQYF
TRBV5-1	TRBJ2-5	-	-	TGCGCCAGCAGCTTGGCGGGAGTGTCTCAAGAGACCCAGTACTTC	CASSLAGVSQETQYF
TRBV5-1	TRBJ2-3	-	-	TGCGCCAGCAGCCCAAGTCGCCGGGGAAGGGCAGATACGCAGTATTTT	CASSPSRRGRADTQYF
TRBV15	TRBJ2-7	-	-	TGTGCCACCAGCAGAGTTGGAGGGTACGAGCAGTACTTC	CATSRVGGYEQYF
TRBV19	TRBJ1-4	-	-	TGTGCCAGTAGTAGTTCAGGATCACGTAATGAAAAACTGTTTTTT	CASSSSGSRNEKLFF
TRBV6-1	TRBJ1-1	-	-	TGTGCCAGCAGTGACAGGGTTGACGCTGAAGCTTTCTTT	CASSDRVDAEAFF
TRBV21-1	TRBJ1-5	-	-	TGTGCCAGCAGTCCGGGACAGGGGGATCAGCCCCAGCATTTT	CASSPGQGDQPQHF
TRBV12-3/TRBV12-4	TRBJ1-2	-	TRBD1	TGTGCCAGCACCCTCACAGGGGGCAGAACCTTC	CASTLTGGRTF
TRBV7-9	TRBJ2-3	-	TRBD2	TGTGCCAGCAGCCTCCGTGGTAGCGGGACCGCAGATACGCAGTATTTT	CASSLRGSGTADTQYF
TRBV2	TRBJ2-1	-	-	TGTGCCAGCAGTGAGGAGGGGGCAGGTCTACGAGAGCAGTTCTTC	CASSEEGAGLREQFF
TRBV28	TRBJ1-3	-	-	TGTGCCAGCAGTTTAGGAGGCGGCTCTGGAAACACCATATATTTT	CASSLGGGSGNTIYF
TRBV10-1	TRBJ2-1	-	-	TGCGCCAGCAGTAACAGGGTCTCCGGGTCCGGTGAGCAGTTCTTC	CASSNRVSGSGEQFF
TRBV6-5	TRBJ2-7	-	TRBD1	TGTGCCAGCAGTTACCGGGGACAGGGGTACGAGCAGTACTTC	CASSYRGQGYEQYF
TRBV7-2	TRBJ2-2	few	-	TGTGCCAGCAGCTTTGGTGGTCCCAGCACCGGGGAGCTGTTTTTT	CASSFGGPSTGELFF
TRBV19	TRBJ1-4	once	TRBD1	TGTGCCAGTAGTACGACAGGGGATGAAAAACTGTTTTTT	CASSTTGDEKLFF
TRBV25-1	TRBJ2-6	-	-	TGTGCCAGCAGTGAATTTTCCAGCTCTGGGGCCAACGTCCTGACTTTC	CASSEFSSSGANVLTF
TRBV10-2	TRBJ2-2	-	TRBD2	TGCGCCAGCAGTGGCGGAGGGACTAGCGGGAGGGGTAACGCCGGGGAGCTGTTTTTT	CASSGGGTSGRGNAGELFF
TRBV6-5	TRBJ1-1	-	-	TGTGCCAGCAGTTACTCGACCCAGGGCCCTGAAGCTTTCTTT	CASSYSTQGPEAFF
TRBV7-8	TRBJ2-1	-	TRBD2	TGTGCCAGCAGCTTAGACTTATTAGCGGGAGGGCTTAATGAGCAGTTCTTC	CASSLDLLAGGLNEQFF
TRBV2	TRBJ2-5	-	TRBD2	TGTGCCAGCAGGGGAGGGGACTACGCCCTGGAGACCCAGTACTTC	CASRGGDYALETQYF
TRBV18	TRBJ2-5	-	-	TGTGCCAGCTCACCCCCTGGGCTGACGGAGACCCAGTACTTC	CASSPPGLTETQYF
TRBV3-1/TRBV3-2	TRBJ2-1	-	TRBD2	TGTGCCAGCAGTCCCGCGGGAGGGAGCTCCTACAATGAGCAGTTCTTC	CASSPAGGSSYNEQFF